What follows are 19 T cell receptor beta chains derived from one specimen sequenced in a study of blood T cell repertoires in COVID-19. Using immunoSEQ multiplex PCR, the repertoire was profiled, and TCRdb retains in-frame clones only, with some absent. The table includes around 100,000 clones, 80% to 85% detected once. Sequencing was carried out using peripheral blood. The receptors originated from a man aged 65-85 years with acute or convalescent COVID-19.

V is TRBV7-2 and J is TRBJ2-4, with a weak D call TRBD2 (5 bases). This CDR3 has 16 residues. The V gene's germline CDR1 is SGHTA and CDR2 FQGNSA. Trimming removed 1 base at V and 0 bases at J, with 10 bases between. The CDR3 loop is CASSLGGLGAKNIQYF. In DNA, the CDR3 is TGTGCCAGCAGCTTAGGTGGACTGGGAGCCAAAAACATTCAGTACTTC.

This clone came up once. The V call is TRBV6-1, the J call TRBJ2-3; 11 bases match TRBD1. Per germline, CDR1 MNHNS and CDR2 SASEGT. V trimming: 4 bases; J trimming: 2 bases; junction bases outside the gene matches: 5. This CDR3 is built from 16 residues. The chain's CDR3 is CASSGRTGGYTDTQYF. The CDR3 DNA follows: TGTGCCAGCAGTGGGAGGACAGGGGGCTACACAGATACGCAGTATTTT.

For the CDR3, the DNA is TGTGCCAGCAGCCAAGTGCGAGGGCAGGGGAACTATGGCTACACCTTC. This gives the protein CASSQVRGQGNYGYTF. The chain couples TRBV3-1 (or the pseudogene TRBV3-2) to TRBJ1-2; TRBD1 might be the D (6 bases). The CDR3 has 16 amino acids. Trimming pared 1 base from V and 2 bases from J, leaving 14 bases between. Germline V gives CDR1 LGHDT, CDR2 YNNKEL (reference sequence).

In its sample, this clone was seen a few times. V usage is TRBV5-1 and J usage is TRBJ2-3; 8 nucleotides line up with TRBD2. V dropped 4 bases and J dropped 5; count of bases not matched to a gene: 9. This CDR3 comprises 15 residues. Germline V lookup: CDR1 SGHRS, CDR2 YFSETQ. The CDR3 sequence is CASSHSGSSGDTQYF. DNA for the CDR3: TGCGCCAGCAGCCACAGCGGGAGTTCGGGAGATACGCAGTATTTT. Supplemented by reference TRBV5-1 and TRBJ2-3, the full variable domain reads KAGVTQTPRYLIKTRGQQVTLSCSPISGHRSVSWYQQTPGQGLQFLFEYFSETQRNKGNFPGRFSGRQFSNSRSEMNVSTLELGDSALYLCASSHSGSSGDTQYFGPGTRLTVL.

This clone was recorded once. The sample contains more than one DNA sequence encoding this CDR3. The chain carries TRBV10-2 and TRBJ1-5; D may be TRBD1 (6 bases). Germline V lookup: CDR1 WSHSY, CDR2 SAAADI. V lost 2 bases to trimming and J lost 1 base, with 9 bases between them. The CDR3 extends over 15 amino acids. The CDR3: CASSESRGSNQPQHF. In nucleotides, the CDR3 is TGCGCCAGCAGTGAGAGCAGGGGAAGCAATCAGCCCCAGCATTTT.

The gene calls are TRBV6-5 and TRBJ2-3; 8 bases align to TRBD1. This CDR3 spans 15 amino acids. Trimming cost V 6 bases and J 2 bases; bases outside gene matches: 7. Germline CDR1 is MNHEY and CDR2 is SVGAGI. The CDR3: CASRSRTGLTDTQYF. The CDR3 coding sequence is TGTGCCAGCAGAAGCCGGACAGGGCTCACAGATACGCAGTATTTT.

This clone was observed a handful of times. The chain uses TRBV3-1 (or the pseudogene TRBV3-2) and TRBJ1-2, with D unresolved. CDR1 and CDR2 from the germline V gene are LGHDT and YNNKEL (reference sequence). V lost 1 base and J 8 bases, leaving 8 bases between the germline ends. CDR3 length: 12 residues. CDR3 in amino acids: CASSQAELGYTF. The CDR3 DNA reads TGTGCCAGCAGCCAAGCGGAGCTAGGCTACACCTTC.

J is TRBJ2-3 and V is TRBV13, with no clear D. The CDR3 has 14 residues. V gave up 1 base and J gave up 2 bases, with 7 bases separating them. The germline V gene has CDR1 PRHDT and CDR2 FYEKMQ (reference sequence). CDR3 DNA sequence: TGTGCCAGCAGCTTAGTGGCCAACACAGATACGCAGTATTTT. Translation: CASSLVANTDTQYF.

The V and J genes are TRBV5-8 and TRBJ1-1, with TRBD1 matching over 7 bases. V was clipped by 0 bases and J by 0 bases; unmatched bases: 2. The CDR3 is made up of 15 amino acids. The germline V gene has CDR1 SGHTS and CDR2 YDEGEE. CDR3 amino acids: CASSLGDRVNTEAFF. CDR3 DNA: TGTGCCAGCAGCTTGGGAGACAGGGTGAACACTGAAGCTTTCTTT.

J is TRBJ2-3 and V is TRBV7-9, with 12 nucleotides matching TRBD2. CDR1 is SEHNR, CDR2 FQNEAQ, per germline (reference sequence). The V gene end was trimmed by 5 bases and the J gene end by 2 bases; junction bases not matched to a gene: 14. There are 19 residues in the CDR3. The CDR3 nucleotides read TGTGCCAGCAGCCCAGGCGCATTCCTAGCGGGGGGGATCACAGATACGCAGTATTTT. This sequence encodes CASSPGAFLAGGITDTQYF.

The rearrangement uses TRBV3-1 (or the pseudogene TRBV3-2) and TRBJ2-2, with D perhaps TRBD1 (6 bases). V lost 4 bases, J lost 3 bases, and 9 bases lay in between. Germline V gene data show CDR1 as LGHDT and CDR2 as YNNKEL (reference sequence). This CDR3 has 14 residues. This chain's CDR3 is CASSRGPDTGELFF. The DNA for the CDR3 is TGTGCCAGCAGCCGGGGGCCGGACACCGGGGAGCTGTTTTTT.

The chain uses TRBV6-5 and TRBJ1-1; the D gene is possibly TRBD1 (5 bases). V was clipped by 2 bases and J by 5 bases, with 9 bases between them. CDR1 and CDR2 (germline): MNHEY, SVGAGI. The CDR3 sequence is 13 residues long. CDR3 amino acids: CASSYAGKTEAFF. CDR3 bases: TGTGCCAGCAGTTACGCAGGGAAAACTGAAGCTTTCTTT.

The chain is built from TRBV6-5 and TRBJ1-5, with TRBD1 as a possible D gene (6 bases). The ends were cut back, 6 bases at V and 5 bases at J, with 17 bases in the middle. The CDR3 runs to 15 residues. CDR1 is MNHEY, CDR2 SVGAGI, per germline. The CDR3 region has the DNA TGTGCCAGCAGACCCGGACAGCTTTCTTATCAGCCCCAGCATTTT. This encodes CASRPGQLSYQPQHF.

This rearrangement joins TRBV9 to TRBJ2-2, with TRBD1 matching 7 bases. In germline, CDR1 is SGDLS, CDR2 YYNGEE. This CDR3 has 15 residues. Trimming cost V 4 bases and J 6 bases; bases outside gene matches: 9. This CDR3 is CASSIGTEVAGELFF. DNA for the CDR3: TGTGCCAGCAGCATAGGGACAGAGGTAGCCGGGGAGCTGTTTTTT.

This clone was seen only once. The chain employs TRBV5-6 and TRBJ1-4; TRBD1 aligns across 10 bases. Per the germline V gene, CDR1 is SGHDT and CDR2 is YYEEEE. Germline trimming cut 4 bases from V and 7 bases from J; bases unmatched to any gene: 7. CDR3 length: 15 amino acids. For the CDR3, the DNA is TGTGCCAGCAGCGAGACAGGGGGCGGTGGTGAAAAACTGTTTTTT. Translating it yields CASSETGGGGEKLFF.

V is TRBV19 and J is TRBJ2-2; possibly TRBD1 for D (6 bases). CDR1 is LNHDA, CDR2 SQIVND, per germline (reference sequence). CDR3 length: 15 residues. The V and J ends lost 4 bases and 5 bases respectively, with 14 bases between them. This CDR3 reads CASSTSKGDTGELFF. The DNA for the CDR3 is TGTGCCAGTAGTACCTCCAAGGGGGATACCGGGGAGCTGTTTTTT.

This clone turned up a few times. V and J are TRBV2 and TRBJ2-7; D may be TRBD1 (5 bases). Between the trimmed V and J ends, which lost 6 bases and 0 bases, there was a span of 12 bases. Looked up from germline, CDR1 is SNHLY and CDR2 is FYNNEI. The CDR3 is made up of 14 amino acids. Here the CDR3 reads CASRAAGISYEQYF. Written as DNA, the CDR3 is TGTGCCAGCAGGGCCGCAGGGATCTCCTACGAGCAGTACTTC.

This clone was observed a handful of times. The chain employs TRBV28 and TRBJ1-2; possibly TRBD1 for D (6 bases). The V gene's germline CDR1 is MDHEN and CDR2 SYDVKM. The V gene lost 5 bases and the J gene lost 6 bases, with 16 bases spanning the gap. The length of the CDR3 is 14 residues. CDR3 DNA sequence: TGTGCCAGCAGTGTCGTAACCCGACAGGATGGCTACACCTTC. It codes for CASSVVTRQDGYTF.

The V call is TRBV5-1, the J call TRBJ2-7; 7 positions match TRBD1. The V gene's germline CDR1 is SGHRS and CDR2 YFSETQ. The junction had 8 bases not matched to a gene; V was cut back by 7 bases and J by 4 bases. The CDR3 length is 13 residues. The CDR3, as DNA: TGCGCCAGCCGATGGGGACAGTCTTACGAGCAGTACTTC. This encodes CASRWGQSYEQYF.